Following are 5 T cell receptor beta chains from one sample sequenced in a study of post-analysis software for immune sequencing data. Study outcomes and limitations: Included in a set of five TRBV segments more frequent in patients than controls were TRBV5-6, TRBV5-1 and TRBV20-1.

Their antigens are not known. Unique molecular identifiers were carried by the TCR beta cDNA libraries. Each CDR3 protein gets one entry after TCRdb re-called the PCR reads with MiXCR. This sample yields 350,000 to 450,000 distinct CDR3 sequences, of which less than 40% are seen a single time; 10% to 15% belongs to the top ten. The specimen sequenced was blood. The receptor set was obtained from a girl aged 5 to 17 with multiple sclerosis.

The V call is TRBV11-3, the J call TRBJ2-3, with D perhaps TRBD1 (6 bases). Germline assignment: CDR1 SGHNT and CDR2 YENEEA. This CDR3 is 16 amino acids long. Trimming left V 3 bases short and J 0 bases short, with 13 bases between. This CDR3 reads CASSLGATTSTDTQYF. Here the CDR3 DNA reads TGTGCCAGCAGCTTGGGGGCCACTACTAGCACAGATACGCAGTATTTT.

This clonotype was counted a few times. This rearrangement joins TRBV6-5 to TRBJ1-3; D is undetermined. This CDR3 region has 16 residues. Germline CDR1 reads MNHEY; CDR2 reads SVGAGI. V was shortened by 0 bases and J by 0 bases, with 9 bases between the two germline ends. CDR3 coding DNA: TGTGCCAGCAGTTACTCCGGCTGGAGCTCTGGAAACACCATATATTTT. Translating it yields CASSYSGWSSGNTIYF.

This clonotype was detected ten times or more. V and J are TRBV4-3 and TRBJ2-3; 12 bases are shared with TRBD2. The CDR3 is 16 residues long. Losses at the gene ends were 0 bases for V and 4 bases for J; bases not matched to a gene: 2. Germline CDR1 and CDR2: LGHNA and YSLEER. This CDR3 is CASSQDLAGGPDTQYF. The DNA for the CDR3 is TGCGCCAGCAGCCAAGATCTAGCGGGGGGGCCAGATACGCAGTATTTT.

This clonotype was seen more than once but under ten times. The V call is TRBV12-3 or TRBV12-4, the J call TRBJ2-7; the D is unclear. V gave up 6 bases and J gave up 6 bases, with 24 bases separating them. This CDR3 is built from 16 residues. This chain's CDR3 is CASSPVKGGPVREQYF. The CDR3 nucleotides read TGTGCCAGCAGCCCCGTTAAGGGCGGTCCAGTACGCGAGCAGTACTTC.

The chain employs TRBV7-3 and TRBJ1-1; 8 bases line up with TRBD1. Germline V lookup: CDR1 SGHTA, CDR2 FQGTGA. With V trimmed by 3 bases and J by 5 bases, 5 bases remained unmatched. CDR3 length: 14 amino acids. As DNA, the CDR3 is TGTGCCAGCAGCTTCCGGGACAGGACGACTGAAGCTTTCTTT. This translates into CASSFRDRTTEAFF.